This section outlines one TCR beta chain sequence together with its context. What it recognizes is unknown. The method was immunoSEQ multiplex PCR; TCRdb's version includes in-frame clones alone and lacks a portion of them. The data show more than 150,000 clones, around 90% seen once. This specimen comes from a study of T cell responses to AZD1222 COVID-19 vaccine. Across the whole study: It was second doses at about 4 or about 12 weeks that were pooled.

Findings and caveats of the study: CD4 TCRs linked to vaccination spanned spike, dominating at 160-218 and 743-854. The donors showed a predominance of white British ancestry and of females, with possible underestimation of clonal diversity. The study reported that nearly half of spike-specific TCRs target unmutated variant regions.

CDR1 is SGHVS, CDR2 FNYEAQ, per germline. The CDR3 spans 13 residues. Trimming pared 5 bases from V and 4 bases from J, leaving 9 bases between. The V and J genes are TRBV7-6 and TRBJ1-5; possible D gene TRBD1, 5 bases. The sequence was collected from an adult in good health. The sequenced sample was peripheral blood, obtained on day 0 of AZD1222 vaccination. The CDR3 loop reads CASSPQGNQPQHF. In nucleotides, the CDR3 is TGTGCCAGCAGCCCGCAGGGTAATCAGCCCCAGCATTTT.